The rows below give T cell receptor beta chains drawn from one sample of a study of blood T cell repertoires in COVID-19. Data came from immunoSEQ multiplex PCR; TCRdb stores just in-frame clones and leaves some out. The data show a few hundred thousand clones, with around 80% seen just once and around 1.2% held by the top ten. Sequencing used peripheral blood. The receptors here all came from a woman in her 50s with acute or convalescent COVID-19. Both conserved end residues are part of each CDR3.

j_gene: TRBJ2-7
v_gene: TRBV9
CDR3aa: CASSVEASRRYEQYF

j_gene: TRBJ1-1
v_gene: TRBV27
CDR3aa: CASSPALGRLNTEAFF

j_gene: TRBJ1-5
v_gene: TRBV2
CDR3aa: CASLRMEGDQPQHF

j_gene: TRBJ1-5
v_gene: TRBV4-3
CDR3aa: CASSQERAGWQPQHF

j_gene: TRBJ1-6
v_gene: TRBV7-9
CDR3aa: CASSLREFNSPLHF

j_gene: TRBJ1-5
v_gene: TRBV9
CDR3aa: CASSVGRNQPQHF

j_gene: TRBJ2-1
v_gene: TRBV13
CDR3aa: CASSLVGLAGGNEQFF

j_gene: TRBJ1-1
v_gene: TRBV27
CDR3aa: CASSSIAGTGGSGTEAFF

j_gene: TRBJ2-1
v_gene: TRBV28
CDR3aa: CASSFPPGDNEQFF

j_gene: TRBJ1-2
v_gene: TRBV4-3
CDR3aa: CASSLQRGQGYGYTF

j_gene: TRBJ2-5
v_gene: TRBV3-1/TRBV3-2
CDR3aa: CASRDGGTQETQYF

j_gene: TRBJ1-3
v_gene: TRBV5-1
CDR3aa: CASSLEQSFSGNTIYF

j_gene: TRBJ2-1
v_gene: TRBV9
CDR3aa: CASGAAYNEQFF

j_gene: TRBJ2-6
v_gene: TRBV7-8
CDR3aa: CASSLVRTSNVLTF

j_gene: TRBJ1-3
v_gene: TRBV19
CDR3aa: CASSIAEGQGNIYF

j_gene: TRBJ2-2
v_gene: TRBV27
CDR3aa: CASSLNLGILRSGELFF

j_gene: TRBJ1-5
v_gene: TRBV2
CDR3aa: CASSAGPSVPQHF

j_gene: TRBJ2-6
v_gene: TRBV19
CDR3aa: CASSSSGGSGANVLTF

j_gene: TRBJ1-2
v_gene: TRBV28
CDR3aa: CASTTPPAAGGYTF

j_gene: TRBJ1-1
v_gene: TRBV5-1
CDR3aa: CASSLEGGLGTEAFF

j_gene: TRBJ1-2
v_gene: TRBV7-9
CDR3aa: CASSLRDYGYTF

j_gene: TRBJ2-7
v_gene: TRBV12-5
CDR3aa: CASGLSTSHQRGEQYF